This is a list of T cell receptor beta chains from one sample in a study of T cells in Graves' hyperthyroidism and ophthalmopathy. TCRdb processed the multiplex PCR reads anew with MiXCR; each CDR3 protein has one entry. The table has almost 600,000 distinct CDR3 sequences, roughly 46% seen once; the top ten hold about 8%. Sequenced sample: peripheral blood or thyroid tissue (not recorded which). The origin of the receptors is a woman between 18 and 30 years old with Graves' hyperthyroidism. CDR3s include the opening cysteine and the closing phenylalanine or tryptophan.

>TRBJ2-5|TRBV20-1
CSARVPLGAGWDQETQYF
>TRBJ1-2|TRBV7-3
CASSPTGNYGYTF
>TRBJ2-2|TRBV6-5
CASSYSTSGGSNTGELFF
>TRBJ2-7|TRBV29-1
CSVEVTDRGYPYEQYF
>TRBJ1-1|TRBV24-1
CATIYEGRAFF
>TRBJ2-3|TRBV7-8
CASSPRLAGVRDTQYF
>TRBJ2-7|TRBV2
CASSWTSGNEQYF
>TRBJ1-1|TRBV6-5
CASSAGLKPPF
>TRBJ1-4|TRBV30
CAGTPTGTNEKLFF
>TRBJ2-7|TRBV2
CATLPGQGAFHEQYF